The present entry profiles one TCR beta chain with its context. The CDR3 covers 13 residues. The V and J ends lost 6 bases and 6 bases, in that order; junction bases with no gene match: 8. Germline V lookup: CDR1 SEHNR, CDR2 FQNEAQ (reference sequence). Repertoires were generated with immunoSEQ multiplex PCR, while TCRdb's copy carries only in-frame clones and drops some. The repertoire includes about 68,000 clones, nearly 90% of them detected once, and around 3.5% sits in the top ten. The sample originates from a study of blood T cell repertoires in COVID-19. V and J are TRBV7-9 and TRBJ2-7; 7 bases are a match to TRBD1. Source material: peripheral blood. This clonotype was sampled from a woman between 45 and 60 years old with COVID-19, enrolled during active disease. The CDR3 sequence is CASRQKGTAEQYF. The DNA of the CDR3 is TGTGCCAGCAGGCAAAAAGGGACAGCCGAGCAGTACTTC.